This T cell receptor (beta chain) was identified during a study of cytomegalovirus exposure and HLA in healthy donors. Study-wide context: According to later analysis, the same platform produced the approximately 120 validation and over 600 first-cohort repertoires.

Separate from the roughly 720-subject first cohort, the approximately 120-subject validation cohort was the one that the donors belonged to. In the case of this clone: Antigen: not known.

Only in-frame clones appear in the TCRdb table, and some are missing; sequencing was by immunoSEQ multiplex PCR. The sample contains tens of thousands of clones, approximately 96% of which appear only once. The length of the CDR3 is 16 residues. The germline V gene has CDR1 KGHSH and CDR2 LQKENI. The V end lost 0 bases, the J end lost 2 bases, and 14 bases lay between the germline ends. General study results and limits: High specificity and sensitivity for cytomegalovirus status were reported for the classifier. Rarity held for most TCR sequences, but there were some public TCRs that occurred in many donors.

The V gene is TRBV18, the J gene TRBJ2-7, with D hard to call. Sequencing was done on a sample of PBMCs. The clonotype originates from a man between 18 and 35 years old in good health and CMV-seronegative. CDR3 sequence reads: CASSPPWADPTYEQYF. The CDR3 DNA reads TGTGCCAGCTCACCACCGTGGGCCGACCCGACCTACGAGCAGTACTTC. Using reference TRBV18 and TRBJ2-7 for the parts outside the CDR3, the full variable domain is NAGVMQNPRHLVRRRGQEARLRCSPMKGHSHVYWYRQLPEEGLKFMVYLQKENIIDESGMPKERFSAEFPKEGPSILRIQQVVRGDSAAYFCASSPPWADPTYEQYFGPGTRLTVT.